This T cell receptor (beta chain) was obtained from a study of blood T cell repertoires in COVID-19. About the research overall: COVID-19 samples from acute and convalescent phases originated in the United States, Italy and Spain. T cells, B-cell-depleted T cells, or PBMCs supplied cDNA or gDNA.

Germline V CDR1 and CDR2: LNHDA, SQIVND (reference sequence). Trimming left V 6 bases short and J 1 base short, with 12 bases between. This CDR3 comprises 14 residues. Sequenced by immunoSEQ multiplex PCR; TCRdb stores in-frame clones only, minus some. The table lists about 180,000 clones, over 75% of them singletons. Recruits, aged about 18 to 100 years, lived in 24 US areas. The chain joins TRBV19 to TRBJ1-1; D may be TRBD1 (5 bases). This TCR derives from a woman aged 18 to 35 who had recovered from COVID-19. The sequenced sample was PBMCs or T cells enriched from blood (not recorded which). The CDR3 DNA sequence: TGTGCCAGTAGGTCCCAGGGATGGAACACTGAAGCTTTCTTT. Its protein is CASRSQGWNTEAFF.